A single sample gave rise to the 27 T cell receptor beta chains below, sequenced in a study of metastatic and nonmetastatic thyroid tumors. Before thyroid surgery, none of the patients had received any treatment. TCRdb called clones again from the PCR reads with MiXCR. The profile shows fewer than 30,000 clones, approximately 15% of them singletons. The specimen was blood. These receptors came from a female donor with papillary thyroid cancer or a benign thyroid nodule (not recorded which). Some clones in this sample may be carry-over from other donors' samples.

The rearrangement joins TRBV20-1 to TRBJ2-1; 7 bases match TRBD2. Trimming cost V 3 bases and J 8 bases; bases outside gene matches: 13. Germline V gene lookup returns CDR1 DFQATT and CDR2 SNEGSKA (reference sequence). The CDR3 contains 15 residues. The CDR3 DNA reads TGCAGTGCTAGTTTGAGACTAGCTGGAGGGTATGAGCAGTTCTTC. It translates to CSASLRLAGGYEQFF.

The V gene is TRBV7-6, the J gene TRBJ2-3; 13 bases map to TRBD2. This CDR3 region has 18 residues. V lost 5 bases to trimming and J lost 2 bases; unmatched junction nucleotides: 10. The V gene's germline CDR1 is SGHVS and CDR2 FNYEAQ. The CDR3 DNA is TGTGCCAGCAGCACCCCGGGACTAGCGGGACCTTCCACAGATACGCAGTATTTT. Protein: CASSTPGLAGPSTDTQYF.

The genes are TRBV27 and TRBJ2-2; D unclear. The CDR3 length is 14 residues. Trimming took 5 bases from V and 7 from J, leaving 14 bases between them. Germline V gene sequence: CDR1 MNHEY, CDR2 SMNVEV (reference sequence). The CDR3 reads CASSPNWSYGELFF. The CDR3 nucleotides read TGTGCCAGCAGTCCAAACTGGTCTTACGGGGAGCTGTTTTTT.

The chain links TRBV20-1 to TRBJ2-5, with 9 bases identical to TRBD2. The CDR3 totals 16 residues. J gave up 0 bases and V 0 bases, and 5 bases lay outside the gene matches. Germline V CDR1 and CDR2: DFQATT, SNEGSKA (reference sequence). This CDR3 reads CSARDRSGGYQETQYF. The CDR3 coding sequence is TGCAGTGCTAGAGATAGGAGCGGGGGGTACCAAGAGACCCAGTACTTC.

This clone showed up many times. V usage is TRBV20-1 and J usage is TRBJ2-1; TRBD2 aligns across 9 bases. Germline CDR1 reads DFQATT; CDR2 reads SNEGSKA (reference sequence). The V gene end was trimmed by 0 bases and the J gene end by 4 bases; junction bases not matched to a gene: 1. The CDR3 has 14 amino acids. The CDR3 DNA follows: TGCAGTGCTAGAGAGGCGGGAGGGTACAATGAGCAGTTCTTC. Translation: CSAREAGGYNEQFF.

This clone was observed at least ten times. At the DNA level, this CDR3 is encoded by other sequences in the same sample as well. The chain recombines TRBV24-1 with TRBJ2-2; D gene unclear. The CDR3 contains 15 residues. V was clipped by 4 bases and J by 7 bases, with 15 bases between them. Germline CDR1 is KGHDR and CDR2 is SFDVKD. CDR3 in amino acids: CATSDHTVLDGELFF. The CDR3, as DNA: TGTGCCACCAGTGACCATACAGTTTTGGACGGGGAGCTGTTTTTT.

About this clone itself: Being one base from a much bigger clone, this may be a read error. Other DNA sequences in the sample encode the same CDR3. The V and J genes are TRBV7-2 and TRBJ1-5, with D uncertain. Germline CDR1 and CDR2: SGHTA and FQGNSA. This CDR3 spans 14 amino acids. V dropped 2 bases and J dropped 5 bases, with 10 bases sitting between them. CDR3 loop: CASSLTRHDQPQHF. As DNA, the CDR3 is TGTGCCAGCAGCTTAACGCGTCACGATCAGCCCCAGCATTTT.

Only a few counts were recorded for this clone. The chain recombines TRBV27 with TRBJ2-3, with D tentatively TRBD1 (5 bases). CDR1 and CDR2 from the germline V gene are MNHEY and SMNVEV (reference sequence). V lost 5 bases to trimming and J lost 4 bases, with 19 bases between them. The CDR3 consists of 16 residues. The CDR3 DNA reads TGTGCCAGCAGTCCAAAGACAGAGTTAGGACCAGATACGCAGTATTTT. Amino acids: CASSPKTELGPDTQYF.

This clone was observed at least ten times. The chain is built from TRBV15 and TRBJ2-6, with D tentatively TRBD1 (6 bases). The CDR3 is 16 residues long. Trimming cost V 2 bases and J 2 bases, with 10 bases left between them. Per germline, CDR1 LNHNV and CDR2 YYDKDF (reference sequence). DNA of the CDR3: TGTGCCACCAGCAGAACAGGGTTGGCTGGGGCCAACGTCCTGACTTTC. Translating it yields CATSRTGLAGANVLTF.

The rearrangement uses TRBV5-1 and TRBJ1-2, with a weak D call TRBD1 (6 bases). Trimming left V 0 bases short and J 3 bases short, with 12 bases between. In germline, CDR1 is SGHRS, CDR2 YFSETQ. The CDR3 consists of 15 residues. The CDR3 is CASSLVQGSYYGYTF. The CDR3 DNA reads TGCGCCAGCAGCTTGGTACAGGGCTCTTACTATGGCTACACCTTC.

V and J are TRBV3-1 and TRBJ1-3; D is unresolved. V was shortened by 1 base and J by 0 bases, with 10 bases between the two germline ends. The germline gives CDR1 LGHDT, CDR2 YNNKEL (reference sequence). CDR3 length equals 16 residues. The CDR3 is CASSQVFLDSGNTIYF. The CDR3 bases are TGTGCCAGCAGCCAAGTGTTCCTGGACTCTGGAAACACCATATATTTT.

This clone was seen at least ten times. Distinct nucleotide sequences in the sample also encode this CDR3. V and J are TRBV18 and TRBJ2-7, with a tentative D call TRBD2 (7 bases). The CDR3 is 16 amino acids. The V end lost 3 bases, the J end lost 2 bases, and 17 bases lay between the germline ends. The germline V gene encodes CDR1 KGHSH and CDR2 LQKENI. CDR3 in amino acids: CASSPGGAVLTYEQYF. In nucleotides, the CDR3 is TGTGCCAGCTCACCGGGGGGGGCGGTATTGACCTACGAGCAGTACTTC.

This clone showed up many times. The chain links TRBV5-4 to TRBJ2-1; 7 bases are a match to TRBD2. From germline, CDR1 is SGHNT and CDR2 YYREEE (reference sequence). This CDR3 contains 14 residues. The trim removed 4 bases at V and 5 bases at J, leaving 6 bases unmatched. CDR3 sequence reads: CASSSGAGDNEQFF. In DNA, the CDR3 is TGTGCCAGCAGCAGCGGGGCGGGGGACAATGAGCAGTTCTTC.

At least ten counts were recorded for this clone. This may be a read error: a much more frequent sequence differs by one nucleotide. This sequence joins TRBV6-2 or TRBV6-3 and TRBJ2-2; D may be TRBD1 or TRBD2 (5 bases each). Germline V gives CDR1 MNHEY, CDR2 SVGEGT. Trimming removed 7 bases at V and 6 bases at J, with 9 bases between. The CDR3 is made up of 12 amino acids. DNA for the CDR3: TGTGCCAGCACTGGGGGACCCGGGGAGCTGTTTTTT. This translates into CASTGGPGELFF.

This clone was seen many times. A clone one base away is much larger, so this may be a read error. J is TRBJ2-2 and V is TRBV6-2 or TRBV6-3; either TRBD1 or TRBD2 may supply D (5 bases each). The CDR3 sequence is 12 residues long. The germline V gene has CDR1 MNHEY and CDR2 SVGEGT. The CDR3 protein is CASTGGTGELFF. The CDR3 region has the DNA TGTGCCAGCACTGGGGGAACCGGGGAGCTGTTTTTC.

This clone was detected ten times or more. This chain joins TRBV9 and TRBJ2-1; D remains unclear. V lost 0 bases and J 15 bases, leaving 13 bases between the germline ends. This CDR3 is built from 12 residues. Germline V lookup: CDR1 SGDLS, CDR2 YYNGEE. The DNA for the CDR3 is TGTGCCAGCAGCGTAGATTCCCAGCCTGTGTTCTTC. Protein: CASSVDSQPVFF.

This clone has a count of ten or more. This chain joins TRBV2 and TRBJ2-2; no reliable D call. Germline CDR1 and CDR2: SNHLY and FYNNEI. This CDR3 has 14 residues. V was cut by 3 bases and J by 0 bases, with 5 bases left in between. The CDR3: CASSDQPNTGELFF. In nucleotides, the CDR3 is TGTGCCAGCAGTGATCAACCGAACACCGGGGAGCTGTTTTTT.

On this clone itself: One end of the junction varies from germline; a read error may be responsible. The chain links TRBV6-1 to TRBJ2-2; D not resolved. From germline, CDR1 is MNHNS and CDR2 SASEGT. CDR3 length equals 12 residues. The DNA of the CDR3 is TGTGCCAGCAGTACAAACACCGGTGAGCTGTTTTTT. Translated: CASSTNTGELFF.

Many counts were recorded for this clone. V usage is TRBV9 and J usage is TRBJ2-2; D not resolved. V lost 3 bases, J lost 5 bases, and 14 bases lay in between. Looked up from germline, CDR1 is SGDLS and CDR2 is YYNGEE. The length of the CDR3 is 15 residues. This CDR3 is CASSGPQGRTGELFF. DNA for the CDR3: TGTGCCAGCAGCGGGCCCCAAGGACGGACCGGGGAGCTGTTTTTT.

As to this clone: It may be a read error: a sequence one base away is much more abundant. The chain uses TRBV29-1 and TRBJ2-1; tentative D call: TRBD1 (6 bases). The germline gives CDR1 SQVTM, CDR2 ANQGSEA. The CDR3 totals 12 residues. V was trimmed by 8 bases and J by 8 bases, leaving 16 bases between them. DNA for the CDR3: TGCAGCTTAGGCCAGGGGTACGATGAGCAGTTCTTC. Protein: CSLGQGYDEQFF.

Many counts were recorded for this clone. This CDR3 reads CASSLDLGPVYF. The CDR3 bases are TGTGCCAGCAGCTTAGACTTGGGGCCGGTTTACTTC. This chain joins TRBV7-2 and TRBJ2-4; D is perhaps TRBD1 (5 bases). CDR3 size: 12 residues. V lost 1 base and J 16 bases, leaving 14 bases between the germline ends. Germline assignment: CDR1 SGHTA and CDR2 FQGNSA.

The V call is TRBV6-1, the J call TRBJ2-7, with D maybe TRBD2 (6 bases). The CDR3 covers 16 residues. Looked up from germline, CDR1 is MNHNS and CDR2 is SASEGT. Deletions cut 6 bases from V and 2 bases from J, with 20 bases between. The CDR3 DNA reads TGTGCCAGCAGCCGCTGGAGGGCGGGATTAACCTACGAGCAGTACTTC. It codes for CASSRWRAGLTYEQYF.

This clone has ten or more counts. The chain employs TRBV7-6 and TRBJ1-3, with D possibly matching TRBD1 (5 bases). Deletions cut 3 bases from V and 4 bases from J, with 10 bases between. This CDR3 is built from 14 residues. Germline-derived CDR1 and CDR2 are SGHVS and FNYEAQ. The CDR3 coding sequence is TGTGCCAGCAGCTTGCCAGGACAAGGAAACACCATATATTTT. Translation: CASSLPGQGNTIYF.

This clone was counted only a few times. The chain recombines TRBV28 with TRBJ1-2; D is unclear. Germline V gene data show CDR1 as MDHEN and CDR2 as SYDVKM. The germline V and J ends were trimmed by 5 bases and 6 bases, with 19 bases remaining between them. This CDR3 has 15 amino acids. CDR3 region: CASSPDTANYHGYTF. The CDR3 nucleotides are TGTGCCAGCAGTCCGGATACAGCTAACTACCATGGCTACACCTTC.

This clone was counted ten times or more. V gene TRBV7-2 combines with J gene TRBJ1-4, with 8 nucleotides matching TRBD1. Losses at the gene ends were 5 bases for V and 8 bases for J; bases not matched to a gene: 7. CDR1 is SGHTA, CDR2 FQGNSA, per germline. The CDR3 extends over 14 amino acids. The CDR3 coding sequence is TGTGCCAGCAGCGCGGACAGGGACAGGGAAAAACTGTTTTTT. Translating gives CASSADRDREKLFF.

The table lists this clone with a few counts. The gene calls are TRBV27 and TRBJ2-2; 7 bases are a match to TRBD1. The CDR3 is made up of 15 amino acids. With 4 bases clipped from V and 0 bases from J, the junction kept 2 bases outside the gene matches. The germline V gene encodes CDR1 MNHEY and CDR2 SMNVEV (reference sequence). Here the CDR3 DNA reads TGTGCCAGCAGTTGGACAGGTTCGAACACCGGGGAGCTGTTTTTT. Residues: CASSWTGSNTGELFF.

The chain is built from TRBV20-1 and TRBJ2-1; D unresolved. Germline CDR1 and CDR2: DFQATT and SNEGSKA (reference sequence). The CDR3 runs to 14 residues. Trimming cost V 1 base and J 8 bases, with 15 bases left between them. In DNA form, the CDR3 reads TGCAGTGCTAGAGGAAGGGCCAGCGTCGATGAGCAGTTCTTC. Protein: CSARGRASVDEQFF.